This TCR beta chain was observed in a study of vaccination and CD4 T cells after COVID-19. The Oncomine TCR Beta short-read assay was what sequenced the DNA obtained from cultured CD4+ T cells. TCRdb fed the PCR reads into MiXCR, producing one record per CDR3 protein. Of fewer than 15,000 distinct CDR3 sequences in the sample, over 45% were seen once. Treatment meaning: roughly ten-day PBMC culture with coronavirus spike peptide pools or control peptides (ViraFEST assay). In the case of this clonotype: Antigen specificity is unknown.

General study results and limits: The median SARS-CoV-2-reactive clonotype number increased from around 21 to 38, without statistical significance.

The TCR sequence derives from a human donor who had recovered from COVID-19. The input for sequencing was CD4+ T cells from blood, cultured in vitro, taken before SARS-CoV-2 vaccination.

CDR3 in amino acids: CASSQDSGGTPYEQYF. Written as DNA, the CDR3 is TGTGCCAGCAGCCAGGATAGCGGGGGTACCCCCTACGAGCAGTACTTC. V usage is TRBV7-2 and J usage is TRBJ2-7; 9 nucleotides match TRBD2. The ends lost 5 bases at V and 2 bases at J; junction bases unmatched: 10. This CDR3 has 16 residues. The germline gives CDR1 SGHTA, CDR2 FQGNSA.